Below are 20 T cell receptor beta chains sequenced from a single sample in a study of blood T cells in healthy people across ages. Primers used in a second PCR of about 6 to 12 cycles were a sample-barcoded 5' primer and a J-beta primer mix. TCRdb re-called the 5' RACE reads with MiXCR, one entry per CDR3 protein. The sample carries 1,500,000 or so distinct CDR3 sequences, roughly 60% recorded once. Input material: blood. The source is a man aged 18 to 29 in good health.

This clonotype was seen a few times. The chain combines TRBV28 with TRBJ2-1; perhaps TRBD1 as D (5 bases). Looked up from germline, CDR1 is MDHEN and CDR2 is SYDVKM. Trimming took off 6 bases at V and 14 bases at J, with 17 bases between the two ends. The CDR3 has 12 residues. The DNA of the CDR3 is TGTGCCAGCAGGGGGTATTTTAGGGGTGAGTTCTTC. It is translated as CASRGYFRGEFF.

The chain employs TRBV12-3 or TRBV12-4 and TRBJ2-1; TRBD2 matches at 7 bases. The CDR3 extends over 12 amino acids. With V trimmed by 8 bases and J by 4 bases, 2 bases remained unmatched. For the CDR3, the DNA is TGTGCCAGCTGGGGAGGGTACAATGAGCAGTTCTTC. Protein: CASWGGYNEQFF.

CDR3 DNA sequence: TGTGCCAGTAGGGGGGGTTTGGCTGAAGCTTTCTTT. It codes for CASRGGLAEAFF. The V gene is TRBV2, the J gene TRBJ1-1; a possible D gene is TRBD1 (6 bases). V was shortened by 9 bases and J by 6 bases, with 14 bases between the two germline ends. This CDR3 contains 12 residues. The germline gives CDR1 SNHLY, CDR2 FYNNEI.

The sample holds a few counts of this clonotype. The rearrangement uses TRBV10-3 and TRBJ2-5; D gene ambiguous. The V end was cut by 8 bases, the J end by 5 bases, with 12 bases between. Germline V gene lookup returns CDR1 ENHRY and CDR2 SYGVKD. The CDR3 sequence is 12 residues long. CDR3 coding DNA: TGTGCCATCGCCCCTCAAATGGAGACCCAGTACTTC. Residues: CAIAPQMETQYF.

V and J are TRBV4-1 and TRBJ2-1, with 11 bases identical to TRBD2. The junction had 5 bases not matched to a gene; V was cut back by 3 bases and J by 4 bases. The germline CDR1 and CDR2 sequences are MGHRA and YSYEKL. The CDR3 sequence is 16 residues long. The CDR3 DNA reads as TGCGCCAGCAGCCAGATTAGCGGGAGGGCGTACAATGAGCAGTTCTTC. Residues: CASSQISGRAYNEQFF.

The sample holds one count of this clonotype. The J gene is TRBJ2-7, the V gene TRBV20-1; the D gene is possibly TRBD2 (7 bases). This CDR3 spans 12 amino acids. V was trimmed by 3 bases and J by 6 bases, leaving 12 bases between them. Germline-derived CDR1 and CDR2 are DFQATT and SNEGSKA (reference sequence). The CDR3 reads CSASRGGREQYF. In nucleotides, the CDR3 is TGCAGTGCTAGTAGGGGGGGGCGCGAGCAGTACTTC.

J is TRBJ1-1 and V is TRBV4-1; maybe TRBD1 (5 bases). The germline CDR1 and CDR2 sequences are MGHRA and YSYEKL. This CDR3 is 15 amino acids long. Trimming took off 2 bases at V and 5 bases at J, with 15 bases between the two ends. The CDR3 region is CASSQQTGTSTEAFF. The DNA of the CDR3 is TGCGCCAGCAGCCAACAAACCGGGACCTCAACTGAAGCTTTCTTT.

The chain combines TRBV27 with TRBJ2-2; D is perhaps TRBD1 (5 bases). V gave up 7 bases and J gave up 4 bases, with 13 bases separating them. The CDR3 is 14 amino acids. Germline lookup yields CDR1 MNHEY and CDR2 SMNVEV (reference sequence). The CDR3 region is CASTLDTGTGELFF. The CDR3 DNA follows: TGTGCCAGCACCCTGGACACGGGCACCGGGGAGCTGTTTTTT.

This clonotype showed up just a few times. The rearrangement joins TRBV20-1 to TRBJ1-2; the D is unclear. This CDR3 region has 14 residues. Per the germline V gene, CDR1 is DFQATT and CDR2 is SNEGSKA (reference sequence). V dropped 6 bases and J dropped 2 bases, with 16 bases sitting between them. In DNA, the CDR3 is TGCAGTGCACTCGGACCTGACTTCAACTATGGCTACACCTTC. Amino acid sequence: CSALGPDFNYGYTF.

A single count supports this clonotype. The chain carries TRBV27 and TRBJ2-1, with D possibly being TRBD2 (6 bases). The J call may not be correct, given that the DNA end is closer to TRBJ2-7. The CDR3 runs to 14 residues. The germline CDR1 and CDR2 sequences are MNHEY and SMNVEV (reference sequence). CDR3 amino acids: CASRLGGPPNEQYF. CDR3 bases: TGTGCCAGCAGGTTGGGGGGACCTCCCAATGAGCAGTACTTC.

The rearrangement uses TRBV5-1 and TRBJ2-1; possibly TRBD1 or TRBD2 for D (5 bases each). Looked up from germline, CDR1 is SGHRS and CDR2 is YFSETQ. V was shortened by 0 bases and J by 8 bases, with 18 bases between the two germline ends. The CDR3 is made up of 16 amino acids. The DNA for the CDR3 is TGCGCCAGCAGCTTGGGCCAGGTAGCGCAGGGCCATGAGCAGTTCTTC. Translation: CASSLGQVAQGHEQFF. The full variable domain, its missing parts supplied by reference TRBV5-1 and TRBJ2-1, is KAGVTQTPRYLIKTRGQQVTLSCSPISGHRSVSWYQQTPGQGLQFLFEYFSETQRNKGNFPGRFSGRQFSNSRSEMNVSTLELGDSALYLCASSLGQVAQGHEQFFGPGTRLTVL.

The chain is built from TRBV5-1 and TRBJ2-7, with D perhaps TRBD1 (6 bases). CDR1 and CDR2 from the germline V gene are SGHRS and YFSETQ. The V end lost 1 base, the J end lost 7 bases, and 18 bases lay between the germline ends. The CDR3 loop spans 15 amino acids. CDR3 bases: TGCGCCAGCAGCTTGAGCCCCAGGGGCAACAATGAGCAGTACTTC. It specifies CASSLSPRGNNEQYF.

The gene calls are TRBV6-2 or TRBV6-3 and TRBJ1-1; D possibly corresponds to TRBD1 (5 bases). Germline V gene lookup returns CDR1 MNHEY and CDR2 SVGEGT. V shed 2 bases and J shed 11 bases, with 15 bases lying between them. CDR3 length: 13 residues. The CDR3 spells CASSYGQGVMAFF. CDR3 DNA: TGTGCCAGCAGTTACGGGCAGGGTGTGATGGCTTTCTTT.

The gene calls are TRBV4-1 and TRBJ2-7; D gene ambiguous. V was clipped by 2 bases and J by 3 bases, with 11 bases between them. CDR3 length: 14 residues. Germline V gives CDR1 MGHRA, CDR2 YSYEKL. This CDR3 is CASSQNREYYEQYF. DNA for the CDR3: TGCGCCAGCAGCCAAAACAGAGAATACTACGAGCAGTACTTC.

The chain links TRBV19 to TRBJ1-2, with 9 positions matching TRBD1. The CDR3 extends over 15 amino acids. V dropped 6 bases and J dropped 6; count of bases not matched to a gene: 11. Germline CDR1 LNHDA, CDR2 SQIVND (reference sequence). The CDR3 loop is CASRLGQGYRNGYTF. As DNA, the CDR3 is TGTGCCAGTAGATTGGGACAGGGCTATCGGAATGGCTACACCTTC.

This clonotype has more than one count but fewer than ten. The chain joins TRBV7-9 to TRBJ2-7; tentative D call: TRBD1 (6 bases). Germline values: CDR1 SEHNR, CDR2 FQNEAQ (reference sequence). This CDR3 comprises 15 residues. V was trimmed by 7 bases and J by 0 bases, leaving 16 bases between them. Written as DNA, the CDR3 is TGTGCCAGCAACCCCGGTGGGACAAACTCCTACGAGCAGTACTTC. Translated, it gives CASNPGGTNSYEQYF.

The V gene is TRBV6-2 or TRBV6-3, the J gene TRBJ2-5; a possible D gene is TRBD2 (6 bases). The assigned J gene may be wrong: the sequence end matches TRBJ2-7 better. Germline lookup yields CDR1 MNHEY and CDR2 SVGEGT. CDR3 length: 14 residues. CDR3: CASSYMEGTYEQYF. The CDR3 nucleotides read TGTGCCAGCAGTTATATGGAGGGCACCTACGAGCAGTACTTC.

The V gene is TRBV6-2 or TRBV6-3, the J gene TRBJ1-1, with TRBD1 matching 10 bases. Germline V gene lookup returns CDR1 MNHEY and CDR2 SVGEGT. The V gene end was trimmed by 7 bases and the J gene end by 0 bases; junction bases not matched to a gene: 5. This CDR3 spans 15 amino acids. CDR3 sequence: CASMGQGTLNTEAFF. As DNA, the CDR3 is TGTGCCAGCATGGGACAGGGGACCCTGAACACTGAAGCTTTCTTT.

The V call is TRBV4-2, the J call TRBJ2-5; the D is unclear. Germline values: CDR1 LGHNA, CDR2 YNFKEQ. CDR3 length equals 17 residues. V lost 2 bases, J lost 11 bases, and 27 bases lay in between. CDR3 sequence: CASSQPTRTFSTYEQYF. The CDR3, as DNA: TGTGCCAGCAGCCAACCTACTCGGACCTTTTCCACCTACGAACAGTACTTC.

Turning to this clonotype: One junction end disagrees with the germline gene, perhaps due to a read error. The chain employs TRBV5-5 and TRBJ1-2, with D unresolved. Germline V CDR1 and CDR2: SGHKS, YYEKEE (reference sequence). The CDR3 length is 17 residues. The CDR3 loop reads CASSAGRAANLNYGYTF. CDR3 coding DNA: TGTGCTAGCAGCGCGGGCCGGGCAGCTAACCTTAACTATGGCTACACCTTC.